This TCR beta chain was identified during a study of T cells after yellow fever vaccination. Study-level results: Overlap between CD4 and CD8 compartments was detected for a small share of clonotypes.

Trimming pared 7 bases from V and 2 bases from J, leaving 12 bases between. Germline CDR1 reads SNHLY; CDR2 reads FYNNEI. CDR3 length: 13 residues. One entry per CDR3 protein results from TCRdb running MiXCR on the 5' RACE reads. Of around 350,000 distinct CDR3 sequences listed, roughly 10% are singletons. To note about this clonotype: Its target is unknown.

The gene calls are TRBV2 and TRBJ2-7; the D gene is possibly TRBD2 (6 bases). The sequences come from PBMCs, collected on the day of the first yellow fever vaccination. This receptor was taken from a young man who received the YFV17D yellow fever vaccine. This CDR3 reads CASTSVRTYEQYF. CDR3 coding DNA: TGTGCCAGCACTAGCGTAAGGACCTACGAGCAGTACTTC.